This T cell receptor beta chain is drawn from a study of blood T cell repertoires in COVID-19. Study as a whole: Researchers got acute and convalescent COVID-19 samples from the United States, Italy and Spain. The cDNA or gDNA used as material had been derived from T cells, B-cell-depleted T cells, or PBMCs.

This CDR3 is 13 amino acids long. The V and J ends lost 6 bases and 7 bases respectively, with 15 bases between them. Germline V gives CDR1 MNHEY, CDR2 SMNVEV (reference sequence). In the study's own analysis: For nucleated cells, counts were estimated from reference gene primer amplification. The repertoire was sequenced with immunoSEQ multiplex PCR; TCRdb's copy has only in-frame clones and lacks some. D and trimming were read from the DNA, whereas the V and J calls and clone size are those reported in that table. The table records fewer than 140,000 clones, approximately 80% of them present only once.

The genes are TRBV27 and TRBJ1-2, with no clear D. The sequenced material came from peripheral blood. The clonotype was recovered from an older woman with acute or convalescent COVID-19. The CDR3 protein is CASRAVANPGYTF. DNA of the CDR3: TGTGCCAGCAGGGCCGTCGCAAATCCTGGCTACACCTTC.